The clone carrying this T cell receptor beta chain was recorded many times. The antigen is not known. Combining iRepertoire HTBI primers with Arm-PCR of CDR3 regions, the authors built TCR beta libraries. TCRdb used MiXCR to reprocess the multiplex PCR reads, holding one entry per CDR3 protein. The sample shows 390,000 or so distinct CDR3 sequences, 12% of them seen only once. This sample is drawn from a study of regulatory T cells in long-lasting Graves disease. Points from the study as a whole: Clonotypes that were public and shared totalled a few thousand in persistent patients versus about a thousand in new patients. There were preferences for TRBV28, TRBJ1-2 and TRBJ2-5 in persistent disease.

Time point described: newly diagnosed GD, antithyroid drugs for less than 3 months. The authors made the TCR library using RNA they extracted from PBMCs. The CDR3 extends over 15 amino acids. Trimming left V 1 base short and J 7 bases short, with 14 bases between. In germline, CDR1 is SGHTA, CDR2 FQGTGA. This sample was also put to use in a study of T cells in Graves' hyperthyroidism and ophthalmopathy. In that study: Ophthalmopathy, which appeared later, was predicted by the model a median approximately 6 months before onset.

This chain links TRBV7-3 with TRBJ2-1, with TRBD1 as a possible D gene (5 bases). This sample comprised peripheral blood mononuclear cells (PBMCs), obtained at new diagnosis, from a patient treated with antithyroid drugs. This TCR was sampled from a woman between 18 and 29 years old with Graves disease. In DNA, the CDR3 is TGTGCCAGCAGCTTAAATGGTTGGCCAGGGAATGAGCAGTTCTTC. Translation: CASSLNGWPGNEQFF.